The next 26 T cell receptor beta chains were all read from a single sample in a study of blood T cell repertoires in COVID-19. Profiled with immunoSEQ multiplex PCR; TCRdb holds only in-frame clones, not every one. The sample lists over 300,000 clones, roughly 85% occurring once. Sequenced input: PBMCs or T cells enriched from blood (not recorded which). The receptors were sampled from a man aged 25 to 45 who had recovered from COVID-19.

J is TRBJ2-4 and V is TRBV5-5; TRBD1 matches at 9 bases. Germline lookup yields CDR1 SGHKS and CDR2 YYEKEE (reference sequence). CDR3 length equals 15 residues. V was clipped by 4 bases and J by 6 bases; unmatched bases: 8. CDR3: CASSPRGQGRNIQYF. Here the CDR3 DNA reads TGTGCCAGCAGCCCACGGGGACAGGGAAGAAACATTCAGTACTTC.

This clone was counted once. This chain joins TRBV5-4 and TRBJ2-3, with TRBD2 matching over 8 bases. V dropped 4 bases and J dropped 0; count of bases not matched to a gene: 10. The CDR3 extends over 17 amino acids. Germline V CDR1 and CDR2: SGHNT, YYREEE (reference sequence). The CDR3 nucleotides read TGTGCCAGCAGCCAAGCGAGAGCGGGGGTTAGCACAGATACGCAGTATTTT. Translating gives CASSQARAGVSTDTQYF.

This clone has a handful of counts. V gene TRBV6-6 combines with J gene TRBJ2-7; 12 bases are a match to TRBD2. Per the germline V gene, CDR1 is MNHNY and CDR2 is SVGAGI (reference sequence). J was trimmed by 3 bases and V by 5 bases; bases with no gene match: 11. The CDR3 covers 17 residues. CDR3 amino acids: CASSRSWTSGAYYEQYF. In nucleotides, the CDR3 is TGTGCCAGCAGTCGATCGTGGACTAGCGGGGCCTACTACGAGCAGTACTTC.

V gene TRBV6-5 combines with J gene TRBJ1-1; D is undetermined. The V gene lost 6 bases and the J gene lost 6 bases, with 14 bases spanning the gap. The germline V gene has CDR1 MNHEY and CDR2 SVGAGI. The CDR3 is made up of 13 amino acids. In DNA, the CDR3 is TGTGCCAGCAGCCCCCAGTTGAGGGCTGAAGCTTTCTTT. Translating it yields CASSPQLRAEAFF.

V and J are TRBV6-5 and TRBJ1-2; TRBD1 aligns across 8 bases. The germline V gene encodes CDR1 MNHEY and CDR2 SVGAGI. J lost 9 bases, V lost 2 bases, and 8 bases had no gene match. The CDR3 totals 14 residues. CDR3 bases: TGTGCCAGCAGTTACGAGGACAGGGCGTGGAGCTACACCTTC. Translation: CASSYEDRAWSYTF.

In DNA form, the CDR3 reads TGTGCCAGCAGCCCCCCGGGGGTCGACTCTGGAAACACCATATATTTT. Protein sequence: CASSPPGVDSGNTIYF. The rearrangement uses TRBV7-9 and TRBJ1-3; perhaps TRBD1 as D (5 bases). The V and J ends lost 5 bases and 0 bases respectively, with 14 bases between them. This CDR3 spans 16 amino acids. CDR1 and CDR2 (germline): SEHNR, FQNEAQ (reference sequence).

The CDR3 coding sequence is TGTGCCAGTAGTATTCGGGGGATGGATGAAAAACTGTTTTTT. Protein sequence: CASSIRGMDEKLFF. The chain recombines TRBV19 with TRBJ1-4; the D gene is possibly TRBD1 (5 bases). The CDR3 length is 14 residues. Looked up from germline, CDR1 is LNHDA and CDR2 is SQIVND (reference sequence). The V and J ends lost 3 bases and 6 bases respectively, with 11 bases between them.

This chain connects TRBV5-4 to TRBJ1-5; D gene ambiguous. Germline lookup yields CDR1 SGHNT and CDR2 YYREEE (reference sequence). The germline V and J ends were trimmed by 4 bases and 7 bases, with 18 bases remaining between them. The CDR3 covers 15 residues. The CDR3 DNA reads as TGTGCCAGCAGCCTACGAGGTGATCCCCTACAGCCCCAGCATTTT. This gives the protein CASSLRGDPLQPQHF.

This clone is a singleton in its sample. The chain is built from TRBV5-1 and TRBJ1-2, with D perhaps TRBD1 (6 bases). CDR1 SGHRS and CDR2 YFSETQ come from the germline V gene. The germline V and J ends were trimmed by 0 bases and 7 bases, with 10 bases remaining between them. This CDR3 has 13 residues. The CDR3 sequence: CASSLAGQSGYTF. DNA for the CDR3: TGCGCCAGCAGCTTGGCTGGACAGTCTGGCTACACCTTC.

Here the CDR3 reads CASSPPLLASNNEQFF. DNA for the CDR3: TGTGCCAGCTCACCACCGCTTCTAGCGTCGAACAATGAGCAGTTCTTC. The gene calls are TRBV18 and TRBJ2-1; D might be TRBD2 (6 bases). The CDR3 runs to 16 residues. Germline V CDR1 and CDR2: KGHSH, LQKENI. V gave up 0 bases and J gave up 5 bases, with 14 bases separating them.

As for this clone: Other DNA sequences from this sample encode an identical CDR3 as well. The CDR3, as DNA: TGTGCCAGCAGCTTATCAGGGGGGAACACCGGGGAGCTGTTTTTT. This encodes CASSLSGGNTGELFF. The chain is built from TRBV7-9 and TRBJ2-2, with 7 bases that match TRBD1. The CDR3 runs 15 residues. Germline CDR1 SEHNR, CDR2 FQNEAQ (reference sequence). V lost 2 bases to trimming and J lost 1 base; unmatched junction nucleotides: 1.

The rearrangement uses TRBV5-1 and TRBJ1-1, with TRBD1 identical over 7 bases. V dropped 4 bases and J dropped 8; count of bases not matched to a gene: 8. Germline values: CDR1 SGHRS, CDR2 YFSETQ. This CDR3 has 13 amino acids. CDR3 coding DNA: TGCGCCAGCAGCCGTGGACAGGTACGGGAAGCTTTCTTT. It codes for CASSRGQVREAFF.

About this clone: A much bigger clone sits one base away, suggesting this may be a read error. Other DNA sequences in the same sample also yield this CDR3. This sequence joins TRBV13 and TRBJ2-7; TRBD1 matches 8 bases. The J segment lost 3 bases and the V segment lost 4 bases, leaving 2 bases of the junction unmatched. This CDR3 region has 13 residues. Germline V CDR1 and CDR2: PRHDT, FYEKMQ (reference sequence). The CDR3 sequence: CASSSGQGYEQYF. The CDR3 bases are TGTGCCAGCAGCTCCGGACAGGGCTACGAGCAGTACTTC. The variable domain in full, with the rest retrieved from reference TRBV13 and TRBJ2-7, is AAGVIQSPRHLIKEKRETATLKCYPIPRHDTVYWYQQGPGQDPQFLISFYEKMQSDKGSIPDRFSAQQFSDYHSELNMSSLELGDSALYFCASSSGQGYEQYFGPGTRLTVT.

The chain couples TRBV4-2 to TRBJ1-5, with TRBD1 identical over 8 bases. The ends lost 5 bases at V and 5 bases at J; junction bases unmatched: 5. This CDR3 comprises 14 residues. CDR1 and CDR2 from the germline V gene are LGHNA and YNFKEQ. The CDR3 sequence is CASSEGQGYQPQHF. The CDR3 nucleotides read TGTGCCAGCAGCGAAGGACAGGGATATCAGCCCCAGCATTTT.

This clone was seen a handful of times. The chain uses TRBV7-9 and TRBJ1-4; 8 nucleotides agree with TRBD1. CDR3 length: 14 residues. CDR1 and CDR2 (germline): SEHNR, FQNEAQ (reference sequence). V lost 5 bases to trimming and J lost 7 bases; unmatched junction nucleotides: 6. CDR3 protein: CASSPSGQGEKLFF. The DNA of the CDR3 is TGTGCCAGCAGCCCTTCCGGACAGGGTGAAAAACTGTTTTTT. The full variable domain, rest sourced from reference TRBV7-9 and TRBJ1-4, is DTGVSQNPRHKITKRGQNVTFRCDPISEHNRLYWYRQTLGQGPEFLTYFQNEAQLEKSRLLSDRFSAERPKGSFSTLEIQRTEQGDSAMYLCASSPSGQGEKLFFGSGTQLSVL.

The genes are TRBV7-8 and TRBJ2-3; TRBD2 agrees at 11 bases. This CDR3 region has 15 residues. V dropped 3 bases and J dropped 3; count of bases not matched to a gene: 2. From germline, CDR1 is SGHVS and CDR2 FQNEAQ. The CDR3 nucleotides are TGTGCCAGCAGCTTTAGCGGGGGGGAAACAGATACGCAGTATTTT. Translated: CASSFSGGETDTQYF.

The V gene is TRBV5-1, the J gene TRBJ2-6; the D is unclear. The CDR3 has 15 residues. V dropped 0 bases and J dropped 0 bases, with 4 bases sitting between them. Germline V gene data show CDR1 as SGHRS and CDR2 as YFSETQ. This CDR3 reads CASSLGSSGANVLTF. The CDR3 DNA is TGCGCCAGCAGCTTGGGGAGCTCTGGGGCCAACGTCCTGACTTTC. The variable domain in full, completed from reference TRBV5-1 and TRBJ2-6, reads KAGVTQTPRYLIKTRGQQVTLSCSPISGHRSVSWYQQTPGQGLQFLFEYFSETQRNKGNFPGRFSGRQFSNSRSEMNVSTLELGDSALYLCASSLGSSGANVLTFGAGSRLTVL.

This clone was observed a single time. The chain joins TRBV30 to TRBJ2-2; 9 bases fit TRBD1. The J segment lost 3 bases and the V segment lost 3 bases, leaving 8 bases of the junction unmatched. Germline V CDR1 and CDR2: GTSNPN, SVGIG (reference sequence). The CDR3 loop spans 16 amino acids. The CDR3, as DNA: TGTGCCTGGAGAGCAAAACAGGGGGCGGACACCGGGGAGCTGTTTTTT. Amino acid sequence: CAWRAKQGADTGELFF. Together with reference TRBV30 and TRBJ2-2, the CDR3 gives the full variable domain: SQTIHQWPATLVQPVGSPLSLECTVEGTSNPNLYWYRQAAGRGLQLLFYSVGIGQISSEVPQNLSASRPQDRQFILSSKKLLLSDSGFYLCAWRAKQGADTGELFFGEGSRLTVL.

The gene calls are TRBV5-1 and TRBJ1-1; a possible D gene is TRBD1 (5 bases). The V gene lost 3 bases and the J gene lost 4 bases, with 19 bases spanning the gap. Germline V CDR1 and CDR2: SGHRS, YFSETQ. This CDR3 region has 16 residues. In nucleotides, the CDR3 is TGCGCCAGCAGCTGGATGGGGGGTTATGGATCCACTGAAGCTTTCTTT. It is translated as CASSWMGGYGSTEAFF.

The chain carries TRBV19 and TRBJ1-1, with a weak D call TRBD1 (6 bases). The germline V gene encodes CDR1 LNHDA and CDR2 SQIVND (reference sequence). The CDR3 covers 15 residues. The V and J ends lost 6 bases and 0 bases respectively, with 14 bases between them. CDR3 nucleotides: TGTGCCAGTAGGGGAGGGGGATGGATGAACACTGAAGCTTTCTTT. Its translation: CASRGGGWMNTEAFF.

The CDR3 nucleotides read TGTGCCAGCAGCGCATTAGCGGGGTGGGCCGGGGAGCTGTTTTTT. The encoded protein is CASSALAGWAGELFF. V gene TRBV9 combines with J gene TRBJ2-2; 8 nucleotides align to TRBD2. The J segment lost 6 bases and the V segment lost 3 bases, leaving 7 bases of the junction unmatched. Germline CDR1 and CDR2: SGDLS and YYNGEE. The CDR3 runs 15 residues.

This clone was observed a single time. The CDR3, as DNA: TGTGCCAGCAGCTTAGGGGACAGTTCAATCACTGAAGCTTTCTTT. Protein sequence: CASSLGDSSITEAFF. V gene TRBV7-9 combines with J gene TRBJ1-1, with 7 bases identical to TRBD1. The germline V gene encodes CDR1 SEHNR and CDR2 FQNEAQ (reference sequence). V shed 1 base and J 4 bases; nucleotides not matched to a gene: 6. There are 15 residues in the CDR3.

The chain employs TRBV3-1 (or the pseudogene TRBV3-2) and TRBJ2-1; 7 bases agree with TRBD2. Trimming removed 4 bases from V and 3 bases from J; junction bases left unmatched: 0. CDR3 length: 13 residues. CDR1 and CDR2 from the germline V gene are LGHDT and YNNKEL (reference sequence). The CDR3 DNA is TGTGCCAGCAGCCCGGGGGGCTACAATGAGCAGTTCTTC. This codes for CASSPGGYNEQFF.

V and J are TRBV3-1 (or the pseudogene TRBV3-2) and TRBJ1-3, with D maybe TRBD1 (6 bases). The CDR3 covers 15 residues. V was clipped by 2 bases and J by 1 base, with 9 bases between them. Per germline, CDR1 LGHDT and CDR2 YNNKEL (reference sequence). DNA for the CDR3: TGTGCCAGCAGCCAACACAGGGAATCTGGAAACACCATATATTTT. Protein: CASSQHRESGNTIYF.

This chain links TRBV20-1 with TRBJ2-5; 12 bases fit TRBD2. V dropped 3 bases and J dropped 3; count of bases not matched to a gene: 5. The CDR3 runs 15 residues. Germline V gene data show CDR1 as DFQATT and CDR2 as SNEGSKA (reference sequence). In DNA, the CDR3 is TGCAGTGCTAGTTCTAGCGGGGGGGCCGAAGAGACCCAGTACTTC. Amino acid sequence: CSASSSGGAEETQYF.

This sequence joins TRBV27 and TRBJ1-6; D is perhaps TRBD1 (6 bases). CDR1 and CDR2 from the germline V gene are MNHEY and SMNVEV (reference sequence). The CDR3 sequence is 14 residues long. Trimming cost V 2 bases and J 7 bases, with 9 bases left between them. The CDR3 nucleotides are TGTGCCAGCAGTTTAGAGAGGGGGAATTCACCCCTCCACTTT. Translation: CASSLERGNSPLHF.